This TCR beta chain was obtained from a study of T cells in localized non-small cell lung cancer (TCRdb year 2020). Notes on the research overall: Comparing tumors with uninvolved tumor-adjacent lungs, the study looked at the T cell repertoires of about 240 patients with early-stage NSCLC. Of the NSCLC patients, 129 were male and roughly 100 were female, and the mean age was approximately 66 years. The cohort comprised approximately 240 treatment-naïve NSCLC patients with resected, localized lung tumors. Results the study describes overall, beyond this receptor: Uninvolved tumor-adjacent lung showed the highest T cell clonality, higher than tumor, which suggests more focused antigenic responses in the uninvolved tumor-adjacent lung. Since the design was exploratory, TCR variables were selected using unadjusted p-values with no false-discovery rate correction. Because multi-region sequencing of the tumors was not done, intratumor heterogeneity could not be ruled out. Of the top 100 tumor clones, a median of roughly 53 were detected in paired uninvolved adjacent lung; under 35 were also among that lung's top 100. Longer overall survival was associated with higher blood T cell density, whereas shorter survival was associated with higher adjacent-lung clonality.

At diagnosis, peripheral blood, uninvolved tumor-adjacent lung and tumor were collected and stored as a combination of fresh-frozen and FFPE material. For TCR repertoire profiling, the blood samples were analyzed as peripheral blood mononuclear cells. From cysteine to phenylalanine, the CDR3 is 11 amino acids long. The DNA shown is the 33-base CDR3, in frame from base 1. The germline V gene (reference sequence) specifies LNHDA as CDR1 and SQIVND as CDR2. V is cut by 6 bases and J by 0 bases, and the space between the germline ends is 3 bases. TCR beta CDR3 regions were sequenced from DNA using the immunoSEQ Assay. Concerning the study's data processing: T cell density was computed as TCR beta template counts normalized to usable DNA estimated by amplifying housekeeping genes. Richness was estimated using the preseqR package, with extrapolation to 400,000 templates for PBMC samples and to 120,000 templates for tissue samples. Clonality was defined by subtracting Pielou's evenness from one. Tissue-enriched TCRs were identified by differential abundance testing using productive amino-acid clonotypes, minimum total count 5 and alpha 0.1. The Jaccard Index and the Morisita Overlap Index were used to measure how much the repertoires overlapped between compartments. GLIPH grouped TCR beta CDR3s together with public tetramer-defined viral CDR3s, and a viral motif had to include at least three viral sequences and show V-gene enrichment. The table was pulled from immuneACCESS by TCRdb, which kept in-frame rearrangements only. Such tables lose some clones; where checked, under half of the loss comes from unresolved V genes, and the rest has no known cause. From that table come the V and J calls and clone size; the DNA was used to work out D and trimming. Here the sample has 40,000 or so clones; 82% occur a single time. The top ten clones comprise 17% of the sample.

Remarks on this clone: Its cognate antigen has yet to be identified. Per-nucleotide qualities are absent, and no much larger clonotype sits a single base away.

This chain is built from TRBV19 and TRBJ2-7, with an unclear D gene assignment. The specimen comprised peripheral blood, sampled before any cancer treatment. This TCR came from a male donor aged 60 or over with stage III squamous cell lung carcinoma. At the DNA level, the sequence is TGTGCCAGTAGCAACTCCTACGAGCAGTACTTC. The encoded protein is CASSNSYEQYF.